This TCR beta chain was retrieved from a study of neurological immune-mediated disorders. Findings and caveats of the study: The absence of any CDR3 amino acid sequence shared by expanded clones across subjects suggests that repertoires were private in all groups.

Each CDR3 protein gets one entry after TCRdb re-called the 5' RACE reads with MiXCR. The sample lists about 4,800 distinct CDR3 sequences, 20% to 25% occurring once. The sorted libraries started from 850,000 to 1,000,000 CD4+ or CD8+ T cells. This clonotype was seen at least ten times. What it binds is unknown. The CDR3 consists of 16 residues. J lost 0 bases, V lost 2 bases, and 3 bases had no gene match. Germline lookup yields CDR1 MGHDK and CDR2 SYGVNS. The chain combines TRBV25-1 with TRBJ2-2; TRBD1 agrees at 7 bases. What was sequenced was CD8+ T cells from blood. This TCR came from a woman aged 60-70 years with HTLV-1-associated myelopathy (HAM/TSP). CDR3 coding DNA: TGTGCCAGCAGTGAAAGGGGGACAGCGAACACCGGGGAGCTGTTTTTT. It encodes CASSERGTANTGELFF.